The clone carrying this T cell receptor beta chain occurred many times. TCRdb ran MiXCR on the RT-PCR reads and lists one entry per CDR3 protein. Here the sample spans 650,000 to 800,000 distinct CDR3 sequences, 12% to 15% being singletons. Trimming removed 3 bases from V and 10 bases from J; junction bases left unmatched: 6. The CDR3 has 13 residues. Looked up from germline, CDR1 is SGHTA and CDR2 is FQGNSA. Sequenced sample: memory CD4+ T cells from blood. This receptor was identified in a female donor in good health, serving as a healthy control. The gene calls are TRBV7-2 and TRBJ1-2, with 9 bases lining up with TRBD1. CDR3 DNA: TGTGCCAGCAGCTTGCCGGGACAGGGAATCTACACCTTC. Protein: CASSLPGQGIYTF.